Only one count was recorded for the clone carrying this T cell receptor (beta chain). Libraries were prepared by immunoSEQ multiplex PCR; TCRdb keeps only in-frame clonotypes and omits some of them. The sample shows some 2,000,000 clones, 90% to 95% of them seen only once. The data stem from a study of shared clonotypes between healthy human individuals. V lost 4 bases to trimming and J lost 4 bases, with 10 bases between them. The CDR3 runs to 13 residues. CDR1 KGHSH and CDR2 LQKENI come from the germline V gene. The V and J genes are TRBV18 and TRBJ1-1, with unresolved D. The receptor comes from a man aged 18 to 29 in good health. Sequencing was performed on naive CD4+ T cells sorted from blood. Specified subset: CD45RA+ positively selected. The CDR3 region has the DNA TGTGCCAGCTCACAGTCTAGGAGCACTGAAGCTTTCTTT. It codes for CASSQSRSTEAFF. The full variable domain, with the rest looked up from reference TRBV18 and TRBJ1-1, is NAGVMQNPRHLVRRRGQEARLRCSPMKGHSHVYWYRQLPEEGLKFMVYLQKENIIDESGMPKERFSAEFPKEGPSILRIQQVVRGDSAAYFCASSQSRSTEAFFGQGTRLTVV.